A single sample is the source of the 10 T cell receptor beta chains below, sequenced in a study of T cell changes during pregnancy in multiple sclerosis. Profiling relied on immunoSEQ multiplex PCR, and the TCRdb table lists in-frame clones only, not all of them. This table holds approximately 36,000 clones, approximately 90% found once. The specimen comprised CD8+ T cells from peripheral blood mononuclear cells, sampled in the third trimester of pregnancy. These receptors all come from a female donor with multiple sclerosis, enrolled in a pregnancy study.

The V gene is TRBV5-6, the J gene TRBJ2-7, with a weak D call TRBD1 (5 bases). This CDR3 contains 13 residues. The V gene lost 3 bases and the J gene lost 2 bases, with 9 bases spanning the gap. The germline CDR1 and CDR2 sequences are SGHDT and YYEEEE. CDR3 bases: TGTGCCAGCAGCTCCCGACAGACCTACGAGCAGTACTTC. Residues: CASSSRQTYEQYF.

This clone was recorded only once. V and J are TRBV7-8 and TRBJ2-3, with 8 bases fitting TRBD1. The germline CDR1 and CDR2 sequences are SGHVS and FQNEAQ. Trimming at V came to 1 base and at J to 6 bases, leaving 6 bases not matched to a gene. This CDR3 is 15 amino acids long. CDR3 amino acids: CASSLVGQGTDTQYF. CDR3 coding DNA: TGTGCCAGCAGCTTAGTCGGACAGGGTACGGATACGCAGTATTTT. Looking up the rest from reference TRBV7-8 and TRBJ2-3 gives the full variable domain: GAGVSQSPRYKVAKRGQDVALRCDPISGHVSLFWYQQALGQGPEFLTYFQNEAQLDKSGLPSDRFFAERPEGSVSTLKIQRTQQEDSAVYLCASSLVGQGTDTQYFGPGTRLTVL.

The genes are TRBV19 and TRBJ1-2; a weak D match, TRBD1 (6 bases). CDR3 length: 16 amino acids. CDR1 is LNHDA, CDR2 SQIVND, per germline (reference sequence). The V end was cut by 7 bases, the J end by 10 bases, with 28 bases between. CDR3 residues: CASNNIAGGARFFYTF. DNA for the CDR3: TGTGCCAGTAATAATATTGCGGGGGGGGCCCGCTTTTTCTACACCTTC.

V and J are TRBV4-1 and TRBJ1-2; 7 nucleotides line up with TRBD1. V was clipped by 1 base and J by 1 base; unmatched bases: 12. CDR3 length: 18 residues. The V gene's germline CDR1 is MGHRA and CDR2 YSYEKL. The CDR3 bases are TGCGCCAGCAGCCAAGCGAGACCCGGGACAGCAAGTAACTATGGCTACACCTTC. The encoded protein is CASSQARPGTASNYGYTF.

The CDR3 DNA is TGTGCCAGCAGTTACTCTGGGACAGGATACTACAATGAGCAGTTCTTC. Protein sequence: CASSYSGTGYYNEQFF. The chain couples TRBV6-5 to TRBJ2-1, with TRBD1 matching 8 bases. V dropped 0 bases and J dropped 3; count of bases not matched to a gene: 4. Germline loops: CDR1 MNHEY, CDR2 SVGAGI. The CDR3 runs 16 residues.

The V gene is TRBV2, the J gene TRBJ2-5; D is possibly TRBD1 (7 bases). CDR1 SNHLY and CDR2 FYNNEI come from the germline V gene. The V end lost 2 bases, the J end lost 5 bases, and 18 bases lay between the germline ends. The CDR3 runs 16 residues. The CDR3 is CASSEMGRTGAETQYF. DNA of the CDR3: TGTGCCAGCAGTGAAATGGGGAGGACAGGAGCCGAGACCCAGTACTTC.

The chain joins TRBV2 to TRBJ2-3, with D possibly TRBD2 on 7 matching bases. This CDR3 contains 17 residues. Germline V gene lookup returns CDR1 SNHLY and CDR2 FYNNEI. Trimming cost V 6 bases and J 2 bases, with 21 bases left between them. The DNA for the CDR3 is TGTGCCAGCAGGGGCCAGGCCGGGGGGCGCGACACAGATACGCAGTATTTT. It is translated as CASRGQAGGRDTDTQYF. Using reference TRBV2 and TRBJ2-3 for the parts outside the CDR3, the full variable domain is EPEVTQTPSHQVTQMGQEVILRCVPISNHLYFYWYRQILGQKVEFLVSFYNNEISEKSEIFDDQFSVERPDGSNFTLKIRSTKLEDSAMYFCASRGQAGGRDTDTQYFGPGTRLTVL.

The V call is TRBV5-6, the J call TRBJ2-3; D is undetermined. The V end was cut by 0 bases, the J end by 8 bases, with 7 bases between. Germline assignment: CDR1 SGHDT and CDR2 YYEEEE. CDR3 size: 12 residues. For the CDR3, the DNA is TGTGCCAGCAGCTTGGAATATGTTACGCAGTATTTT. As protein: CASSLEYVTQYF. The complete variable domain, with remaining parts taken from reference TRBV5-6 and TRBJ2-3, reads DAGVTQSPTHLIKTRGQQVTLRCSPKSGHDTVSWYQQALGQGPQFIFQYYEEEERQRGNFPDRFSGHQFPNYSSELNVNALLLGDSALYLCASSLEYVTQYFGPGTRLTVL.

In its sample, this clone was seen once. The V call is TRBV27, the J call TRBJ2-3, with D uncertain. The CDR3 spans 14 residues. Germline lookup yields CDR1 MNHEY and CDR2 SMNVEV (reference sequence). The ends were cut back, 3 bases at V and 0 bases at J, with 7 bases in the middle. The CDR3 sequence: CASSFLPSTDTQYF. As DNA, the CDR3 is TGTGCCAGCAGTTTTCTCCCTAGCACAGATACGCAGTATTTT.

This chain uses TRBV30 with TRBJ1-5, with D perhaps matching TRBD1 (6 bases). Germline assignment: CDR1 GTSNPN and CDR2 SVGIG (reference sequence). The CDR3 extends over 15 amino acids. The germline V and J ends were trimmed by 2 bases and 2 bases, with 13 bases remaining between them. The CDR3: CAWSRADSRNQPQHF. In DNA form, the CDR3 reads TGTGCCTGGAGTCGCGCGGACAGTCGCAATCAGCCCCAGCATTTT.